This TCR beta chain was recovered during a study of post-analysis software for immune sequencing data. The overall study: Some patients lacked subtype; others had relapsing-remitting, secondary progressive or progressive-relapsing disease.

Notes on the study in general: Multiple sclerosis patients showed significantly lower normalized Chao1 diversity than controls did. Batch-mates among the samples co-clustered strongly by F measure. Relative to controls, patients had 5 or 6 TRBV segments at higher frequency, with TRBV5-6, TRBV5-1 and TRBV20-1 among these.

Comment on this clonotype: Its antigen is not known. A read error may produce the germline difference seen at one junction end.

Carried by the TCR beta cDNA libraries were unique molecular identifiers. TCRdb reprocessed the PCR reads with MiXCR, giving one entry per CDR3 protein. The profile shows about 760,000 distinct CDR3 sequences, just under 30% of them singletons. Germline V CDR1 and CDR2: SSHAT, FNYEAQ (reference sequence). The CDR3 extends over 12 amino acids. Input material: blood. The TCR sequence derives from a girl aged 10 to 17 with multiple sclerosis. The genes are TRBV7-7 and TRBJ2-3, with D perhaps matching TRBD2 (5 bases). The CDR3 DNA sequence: TGTGCTAGCAGCTTAAACGGGGATGCGCAGTATTTT. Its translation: CASSLNGDAQYF.